This record concerns one TCR beta chain sequence. Its target antigen remains unknown. Base qualities are not at hand, and no much larger clone is one base apart. This record belongs to a study of blood T cell repertoires in COVID-19 (TCRdb year 2020). Broadly, across the study: The collaborator samples originated in the United States, Italy and Spain and spanned the acute and convalescent phases of COVID-19. The prospective study material was composed of cDNA or gDNA derived from T cells, B-cell-depleted T cells, or PBMCs. Subjects who had been exposed to COVID-19, were actively infected with it, or had recovered from it provided the deeply sampled blood TCRbeta repertoires that made up the dataset. The repertoires were made available in a free public database intended to serve as a resource for research on the immune response to SARS-CoV-2. Samples came from the ongoing ImmuneRACE study (first 160 participants) plus 1,254 subjects from 6 global collaborators. A de-identified subject ID, COVID-19 status, age in years and sex were almost always included in the sample metadata. HLA class I and class II types, where available, came from metadata supplied by the sample provider rather than from assay-based typing.

Each collaborating institution followed its own protocols to collect whole blood in K2EDTA tubes. For TCRbeta analysis, collaborator samples were shipped as frozen whole blood, as isolated PBMCs, or as DNA extracted from either sample type. The paper as a whole reports these results and caveats: How much clinical and demographic metadata was included differed by source and by participant, and the metadata was provided uncurated.

Spanning cysteine to phenylalanine, the CDR3 consists of 16 amino acids. Solely the CDR3 DNA is kept, with 48 bases framed from the first base. The junction shows trimming of 6 bases on V and 9 bases on J, plus 21 bases between the germline ends. The germline V gene gives CDR1 as SNHLY and CDR2 as FYNNEI. TCRbeta CDR3 regions were amplified from genomic DNA using the immunoSEQ Assay, a bias-controlled multiplex PCR. As for the original processing: Within the assay, amplification of reference gene primers was used to estimate how many nucleated cells each sample contained. To quantify the absolute abundance of each unique TCRbeta CDR3 rearrangement, sequence reads were collapsed and filtered. For each sample, productive Simpson clonality was calculated as the square root of Simpson's diversity index across productive rearrangements. TCRdb re-hosts the immuneACCESS table, in-frame sequences only. Its copies lack some clones; in the studies checked, an unresolved V gene accounts for under half of them, and the cause for the rest is not known. D and trimming were read from the DNA, whereas the V and J calls and clone size are those reported in that table. The sample table contains 100,000 to 150,000 clones; only one count was recorded for less than 85% of them. Of the sample, around 0.9% is held by the ten largest clones.

This TCR was sampled from a human donor with acute or convalescent COVID-19. The donor label of this sample is uncertain. The chain employs TRBV2 and TRBJ1-6, with the D gene call left open. Input material: peripheral blood. The bases are TGTGCCAGCAGAGGAAACGCGGGAGGTGCTTCTTCACCCCTCCACTTT. Protein translation: CASRGNAGGASSPLHF.